The present entry profiles one T cell receptor delta chain with its context. Its matching antigen is unknown. One base away lies a much larger clone, so this may be a sequencing read error. The sample is drawn from a study of DNA immune sequencing with unique molecular identifiers. Study as a whole: PBMC-derived γδ T cells were enriched by FACS. Sequencing input was about 100 ng for enriched and 1 ug for non-enriched PBMC DNA.

This CDR3 is built from 25 residues. V lost 0 bases to trimming and J lost 0 bases; unmatched junction nucleotides: 28. Per germline, CDR1 TSWWSYY and CDR2 QGS. A 32-plex genomic DNA assay used primers for all 8 TRDV and 4 TRDJ genes. The library had 12-nucleotide UMIs introduced over around 3 barcoding cycles, then a second adapter PCR. TCRdb reanalysed the multiplex PCR reads with CATT. The sample has approximately 2,300 delta-chain clones; roughly 13% are singletons. The study, taken as a whole, reports: The most frequent TRD pairing among healthy donor clonotypes was TRDV2-TRDJ1.

The receptor's source is a human donor in good health. Sequencing input: gamma-delta T cells enriched from blood buffy coat, or unenriched PBMCs (not recorded which). The gene calls are TRDV1 and TRDJ1, with 10 bases fitting TRDD3. TCRdb is silent on the J gene; assignment here came from matching the DNA to germline. DNA of the CDR3: TGTGCTCTTGGGGAACTAGGGGATCCTAGGGGGGATACGACCACCCGACTGAGGTACACCGATAAACTCATCTTT. Amino acid sequence: CALGELGDPRGDTTTRLRYTDKLIF.